Listed below are T cell receptor beta chains from one sample, sequenced in a study of cytotoxic CD8 clonotypes in ibrutinib-treated CLL. The repertoire was sequenced with immunoSEQ multiplex PCR; TCRdb's copy has only in-frame clones and lacks some. The profile shows 75,000 to 90,000 clones, roughly 83% of them singletons. The starting material was PBMCs, obtained after 24 months of ibrutinib treatment. These receptors were taken from a human donor with chronic lymphocytic leukemia. CDR3s include the opening cysteine and the closing phenylalanine or tryptophan. D genes are given only for firm matches. The listing skips clone size in some rows; elsewhere it reads once, few, many or a size class.

TRBJ2-5	TRBV5-1	17	NA	TRBD2	TGCGCCAGCAGCTTGGTCTCTAGCGGAACTGGGAGAGAGACCCAGTACTTC	CASSLVSSGTGRETQYF
TRBJ2-7	TRBV30	15	NA	TRBD1	TGTGCCTGGAGGGAGGTAGACAGGGACGAGGGCGAGCAGTACTTC	CAWREVDRDEGEQYF
TRBJ2-7	TRBV6-1	15	NA	TRBD2	TGTGCCAGCAGGGAAGCGGGAACCCGTAACTACGAGCAGTACTTC	CASREAGTRNYEQYF
TRBJ2-3	TRBV11-3	12	NA	NA	TGTGCCAGCAGCTTTCACACAGATACGCAGTATTTT	CASSFHTDTQYF
TRBJ2-7	TRBV20-1	11	NA	NA	TGCAGTGCGGCAAAAACCTACGAGCAGTACTTC	CSAAKTYEQYF
TRBJ2-1	TRBV7-2	17	NA	TRBD2	TGTGCCAGCAGCTCTCCCTTACTAGCGGACTCCTACAATGAGCAGTTCTTC	CASSSPLLADSYNEQFF
TRBJ2-3	TRBV7-6	16	NA	TRBD2	TGTGCCAGCAGCTTAGGAGCGGGAGGGTACACAGATACGCAGTATTTT	CASSLGAGGYTDTQYF
TRBJ2-2	TRBV2	16	NA	TRBD2	TGTGCCAGCAGTGGTTTTAGCGGGAGTTTTGCCGGGGAGCTGTTTTTT	CASSGFSGSFAGELFF
TRBJ2-7	TRBV29-1	15	NA	TRBD2	TGCAGCGTGGACGGACTAGCGGGAAATTCCTACGAGCAGTACTTC	CSVDGLAGNSYEQYF
TRBJ2-7	TRBV28	15	NA	NA	TGTGCCAGCAGTTCGAGGGCCCGCGCCTCCTACGAGCAGTACTTC	CASSSRARASYEQYF
TRBJ1-2	TRBV2	13	NA	NA	TGTGCCAGCAGCTCAGGGGAGAGAGATGGCTACACCTTC	CASSSGERDGYTF
TRBJ2-7	TRBV11-3	14	NA	NA	TGTGCCAGCAGCTCGGGACCGGGCTCCTACGAGCAGTACTTC	CASSSGPGSYEQYF
TRBJ1-1	TRBV19	14	once	NA	TGTGCCAGTAGTCGGGCACCGTCGAACACTGAAGCTTTCTTT	CASSRAPSNTEAFF
TRBJ2-6	TRBV7-9	16	NA	TRBD1	TGTGCCAGCAGCTTAGTTACAGGGGCTGGGGCCAACGTCCTGACTTTC	CASSLVTGAGANVLTF
TRBJ2-5	TRBV10-3	14	NA	TRBD1	TGTGCCATCAGTGAGAGGACAGGACAGGGGACCCAGTACTTC	CAISERTGQGTQYF
TRBJ2-1	TRBV9	16	NA	TRBD2	TGTGCCAGCAGCGTAGTCCCTAGCGGGAGTCGCAATGAGCAGTTCTTC	CASSVVPSGSRNEQFF
TRBJ2-7	TRBV6-5	14	NA	TRBD1	TGTGCCAGCAACTCGCCGGGACAGGCTTACGAGCAGTACTTC	CASNSPGQAYEQYF
TRBJ1-3	TRBV18	13	NA	NA	TGTGCCAGCTCACCAGAATCTGGAAACACCATATATTTT	CASSPESGNTIYF
TRBJ2-2	TRBV2	19	NA	TRBD2	TGTGCCAGCAGTGAAGCCTTGGGGACTAGCGGGAGGCGAGCCGGGGAGCTGTTTTTT	CASSEALGTSGRRAGELFF
TRBJ2-3	TRBV6-6	14	once	TRBD2	TGTGCCAGCAGTTCGACTAGCGCGACAGATACGCAGTATTTT	CASSSTSATDTQYF
TRBJ2-1	TRBV19	15	NA	NA	TGTGCCAGTAGATTGCAGGAGGGCCTCAACAATGAGCAGTTCTTC	CASRLQEGLNNEQFF
TRBJ2-7	TRBV6-1	15	NA	NA	TGTGCCAGCAGTGACCGACGGGGACTTGCCTACGAGCAGTACTTC	CASSDRRGLAYEQYF
TRBJ2-7	TRBV10-2	14	NA	TRBD1	TGCGCCAGCAGTGCTCCGGGACAGACCTACGAGCAGTACTTC	CASSAPGQTYEQYF
TRBJ1-2	TRBV19	14	once	NA	TGTGCCAGTAGCCGACAGAGAGCTAACTATGGCTACACCTTC	CASSRQRANYGYTF
TRBJ2-7	TRBV7-9	14	NA	NA	TGTGCCAGCAGCTTATCGGCGGCGACTTACGAGCAGTACTTC	CASSLSAATYEQYF
TRBJ1-5	TRBV29-1	13	NA	TRBD1	TGCAGCGTTCGACAGGGGGCCAATCAGCCCCAGCATTTT	CSVRQGANQPQHF
TRBJ1-1	TRBV5-4	13	NA	NA	TGTGCCAGCAGCGTTAGGGTAGGCACTGAAGCTTTCTTT	CASSVRVGTEAFF
TRBJ2-3	TRBV9	14	NA	NA	TGTGCCAGCAGCGTAGGCCCCAGCACAGATACGCAGTATTTT	CASSVGPSTDTQYF
TRBJ1-1	TRBV18	13	NA	NA	TGTGCCAGCTCCTCCCAGGGGAACACTGAAGCTTTCTTT	CASSSQGNTEAFF
TRBJ2-7	TRBV2	10	NA	NA	TGTGCCAGCAGTTTCTACGAGCAGTACTTC	CASSFYEQYF
TRBJ2-1	TRBV2	16	NA	NA	TGTGCCAGCAGTATGTCGGTTCTAGGAAACTACAATGAGCAGTTCTTC	CASSMSVLGNYNEQFF
TRBJ2-7	TRBV5-1	17	once	TRBD1	TGCGCCAGCAGCTTGGGATGGGGACAGGGGGAAGGGTACGAGCAGTACTTC	CASSLGWGQGEGYEQYF
TRBJ2-1	TRBV28	12	NA	TRBD1	TGTGCCAGCAAAGGACAGGGGTTGGAGCAGTTCTTC	CASKGQGLEQFF
TRBJ1-1	TRBV10-3	14	NA	NA	TGTGCCATCAGTGCAGTGGCAGGGGACACTGAAGCTTTCTTT	CAISAVAGDTEAFF
TRBJ2-3	TRBV5-8	14	NA	NA	TGTGCCAGCACCCTTTGGGGGAGTGCAGATACGCAGTATTTT	CASTLWGSADTQYF
TRBJ1-2	TRBV28	16	NA	NA	TGTGCCAGCAGTTTTCGGGCGAGGTTGGAAAACTATGGCTACACCTTC	CASSFRARLENYGYTF
TRBJ2-3	TRBV6-6	13	NA	NA	TGTGCCAGCAGCCAGCGGGTGGGAGATACGCAGTATTTT	CASSQRVGDTQYF
TRBJ1-1	TRBV7-8	15	NA	TRBD1	TGTGCCAGCAGTCGAAGACAGGGGGTTTGGACTGAAGCTTTCTTT	CASSRRQGVWTEAFF
TRBJ2-7	TRBV5-1	14	NA	NA	TGCGCCAGCAGCTTAGGGCCCAGGGGCTACGAGCAGTACTTC	CASSLGPRGYEQYF
TRBJ2-1	TRBV11-2	16	medium-sized	TRBD2	TGTGCCAGCAGCTCAGGACTAGCGGTTTCCTACAATGAGCAGTTCTTC	CASSSGLAVSYNEQFF
TRBJ2-7	TRBV6-5	13	NA	NA	TGTGCCAGCAGTTACTCGAATTTCAGGGAGAAGTACTTC	CASSYSNFREKYF
TRBJ2-7	TRBV30	13	NA	TRBD2	TGTGCCTGGAGCTCTAGCGGGTGGACCGAGCAGTACTTC	CAWSSSGWTEQYF
TRBJ1-1	TRBV9	16	NA	TRBD1	TGTGCCAGCAGCCCTCGGGACAGGGGGCGGAACACTGAAGCTTTCTTT	CASSPRDRGRNTEAFF
TRBJ2-3	TRBV25-1	15	NA	NA	TGTGCCAGCAGTGAATTCGGGGGACACACAGATACGCAGTATTTT	CASSEFGGHTDTQYF
TRBJ2-7	TRBV11-2	15	NA	NA	TGTGCCAGCAGCCCCTTACTCTCGGGGGGAGGGGGGCAGTACTTC	CASSPLLSGGGGQYF
TRBJ2-2	TRBV5-4	15	NA	NA	TGTGCCAGCAGCCTCGGACCCATGAACACCGGGGAGCTGTTTTTT	CASSLGPMNTGELFF
TRBJ1-2	TRBV7-2	15	NA	NA	TGTGCCAGCAGCTTAACCTCCGGGACGGAATATGGCTACACCTTC	CASSLTSGTEYGYTF
TRBJ2-5	TRBV6-6	14	NA	NA	TGTGCCAGCAGTTACTCGTCCAGTCAAGAGACCCAGTACTTC	CASSYSSSQETQYF
TRBJ2-2	TRBV10-2	16	NA	TRBD2	TGCGCCAGCAGGCTAGCGGGAGGGCCGGGAGCCGGGGAGCTGTTTTTT	CASRLAGGPGAGELFF
TRBJ2-5	TRBV5-1	11	few	NA	TGCGCCAGCAGCTTGAAAGAGACCCAGTACTTC	CASSLKETQYF
TRBJ1-2	TRBV19	15	NA	NA	TGTGCCAGTAGTATAGCCAGGGGCGAAAAATATGGCTACACCTTC	CASSIARGEKYGYTF
TRBJ2-1	TRBV6-1	14	NA	NA	TGTGCCAGCAGAGGCGATAGCTCCTACAATGAGCAGTTCTTC	CASRGDSSYNEQFF
TRBJ1-5	TRBV6-4	16	NA	TRBD1	TGTGCCAGCAGTTCAGGGGGCGCGCCGAGCAATCAGCCCCAGCATTTT	CASSSGGAPSNQPQHF
TRBJ1-1	TRBV4-1	11	NA	NA	TGCGCCAGCAGCATACATGTCGAGGCTTTCTTT	CASSIHVEAFF
TRBJ1-1	TRBV28	15	NA	TRBD1	TGTGCCATCCTTGAAGCGGGACAGGGGTTTCGTGGGGCTTTCTTT	CAILEAGQGFRGAFF
TRBJ2-7	TRBV28	18	once	TRBD2	TGTGCCAGCAGTTTCGGGCTAGCGGGAGGGCTTGTACGTTACGAGCAGTACTTC	CASSFGLAGGLVRYEQYF
TRBJ2-2	TRBV25-1	14	NA	TRBD1	TGTGCCAGCAGCGGGACAGCAAGCTCCGGGGAGCTGTTTTTT	CASSGTASSGELFF
TRBJ1-5	TRBV9	15	NA	NA	TGTGCCAGCAGCGTTGGGGGCTTGAGCAATCAGCCCCAGCATTTT	CASSVGGLSNQPQHF
TRBJ2-1	TRBV28	16	NA	NA	TGTGCCAGCAGTGAGACTAGTTTTTTCTCCTACAATGAGCAGTTCTTC	CASSETSFFSYNEQFF
TRBJ2-7	TRBV5-4	16	NA	TRBD1	TGTGCCAGCAGCAGAGACAGGGGGCCGACTAGACGCGAGCAGTACTTC	CASSRDRGPTRREQYF